A single sample gave rise to the 15 T cell receptor beta chains below, sequenced in a study of shared clonotypes between healthy human individuals. Data came from immunoSEQ multiplex PCR; TCRdb stores just in-frame clones and leaves some out. The sample includes roughly 2.2 million clones, over 85% of them seen just once. Sequences were obtained from naive CD4+ T cells from PBMCs. Subset of the sample: CD45RA+ positively selected. The receptors originated from a man between 18 and 29 years old in good health. Some clones in this sample may be carry-over from other donors' samples.

CDR3 in amino acids: CASNALSGGTNEKLFF. CDR3 nucleotides: TGTGCCAGCAACGCCCTTTCCGGCGGGACTAATGAAAAACTGTTTTTT. This sequence joins TRBV28 and TRBJ1-4; D remains ambiguous. The CDR3 length is 16 residues. Germline V gives CDR1 MDHEN, CDR2 SYDVKM. Trimming shortened V by 7 bases and J by 2 bases, and 17 bases separated the two germline ends.

V gene TRBV19 combines with J gene TRBJ2-7; D gene uncertain. The V and J ends lost 5 bases and 5 bases respectively, with 10 bases between them. The CDR3 runs 12 residues. Germline CDR1 LNHDA, CDR2 SQIVND (reference sequence). DNA of the CDR3: TGTGCCAGTAGTGGATCGGTCGACGAGCAGTACTTC. Translating it yields CASSGSVDEQYF.

The V call is TRBV7-3, the J call TRBJ2-3; 10 bases are a match to TRBD2. The CDR3 loop spans 15 amino acids. Germline assignment: CDR1 SGHTA and CDR2 FQGTGA. After removal of 6 bases from V and 0 bases from J, the junction contained 3 bases not matched to a gene. The CDR3 region is CASSIAGGSTDTQYF. The CDR3 DNA reads as TGTGCCAGCAGTATAGCGGGGGGAAGCACAGATACGCAGTATTTT.

The rearrangement links TRBV6-6 to TRBJ2-2; 9 bases map to TRBD1. CDR1 MNHNY and CDR2 SVGAGI come from the germline V gene (reference sequence). The CDR3 totals 14 residues. Unmatched junction bases numbered 6, after V lost 6 bases and J lost 7 bases. The DNA of the CDR3 is TGTGCCAGCAGACAGGGGGCGCCCGTCGGGGAGCTGTTTTTT. Residues: CASRQGAPVGELFF.

The chain recombines TRBV5-1 with TRBJ2-3; 8 nucleotides match TRBD2. J gave up 4 bases and V 4 bases, and 11 bases lay outside the gene matches. CDR1 SGHRS and CDR2 YFSETQ come from the germline V gene. This CDR3 region has 16 residues. Here the CDR3 reads CASSRGSSGTPDTQYF. The CDR3 DNA reads TGCGCCAGCAGCCGTGGTAGTAGCGGGACCCCAGATACGCAGTATTTT.

The chain combines TRBV30 with TRBJ1-5; no reliable D call. Germline V gene lookup returns CDR1 GTSNPN and CDR2 SVGIG (reference sequence). CDR3 length: 13 amino acids. V dropped 3 bases and J dropped 4 bases, with 10 bases sitting between them. CDR3 region: CAWRSGENQPQHF. In DNA form, the CDR3 reads TGTGCCTGGAGATCTGGAGAGAATCAGCCCCAGCATTTT.

The rearrangement uses TRBV28 and TRBJ2-3, with TRBD1 as a possible D gene (5 bases). The length of the CDR3 is 16 residues. V dropped 4 bases and J dropped 0 bases, with 14 bases sitting between them. From germline, CDR1 is MDHEN and CDR2 SYDVKM. DNA for the CDR3: TGTGCCAGCAGTTGCGAGCAGGGCCTTAGCACAGATACGCAGTATTTT. It specifies CASSCEQGLSTDTQYF.

This clone turned up a few times. This rearrangement joins TRBV28 to TRBJ2-2, with TRBD1 matching 7 bases. The CDR3 is 17 amino acids. The trim removed 6 bases at V and 0 bases at J, leaving 10 bases unmatched. Germline loops: CDR1 MDHEN, CDR2 SYDVKM. The CDR3 DNA is TGTGCCAGCAGCCCACTATTGGGACAGTCGAACACCGGGGAGCTGTTTTTT. It translates to CASSPLLGQSNTGELFF.

The J gene is TRBJ2-2, the V gene TRBV2; TRBD1 matches 9 bases. The CDR3 sequence is 15 residues long. CDR1 SNHLY and CDR2 FYNNEI come from the germline V gene. Trimming at V came to 7 bases and at J to 3 bases, leaving 6 bases not matched to a gene. CDR3 protein: CASNRDRADTGELFF. Here the CDR3 DNA reads TGTGCCAGCAACCGGGACAGGGCGGACACCGGGGAGCTGTTTTTT.

This chain links TRBV9 with TRBJ2-5; 8 nucleotides match TRBD2. V lost 2 bases and J lost 5; bases outside the gene matches: 8. The CDR3 has 15 amino acids. Germline values: CDR1 SGDLS, CDR2 YYNGEE. The CDR3 spells CASSVVGRASETQYF. CDR3 DNA: TGTGCCAGCAGCGTCGTCGGGAGGGCCTCCGAGACCCAGTACTTC. Complete variable domain (other parts from reference TRBV9 and TRBJ2-5): DSGVTQTPKHLITATGQRVTLRCSPRSGDLSVYWYQQSLDQGLQFLIQYYNGEERAKGNILERFSAQQFPDLHSELNLSSLELGDSALYFCASSVVGRASETQYFGPGTRLLVL.

J is TRBJ2-5 and V is TRBV28; TRBD2 might be the D (6 bases). The CDR3 runs 16 residues. The germline V gene encodes CDR1 MDHEN and CDR2 SYDVKM. Trimming took 5 bases from V and 5 from J, leaving 21 bases between them. CDR3 residues: CASSLRWASERETQYF. As DNA, the CDR3 is TGTGCCAGCAGTCTACGTTGGGCTAGCGAGAGGGAGACCCAGTACTTC. Filled out from reference TRBV28 and TRBJ2-5, the complete variable domain reads DVKVTQSSRYLVKRTGEKVFLECVQDMDHENMFWYRQDPGLGLRLIYFSYDVKMKEKGDIPEGYSVSREKKERFSLILESASTNQTSMYLCASSLRWASERETQYFGPGTRLLVL.

This clone was recorded a few times. This chain joins TRBV6-1 and TRBJ1-3; 7 positions match TRBD1. V trimming: 9 bases; J trimming: 2 bases; junction bases outside the gene matches: 10. The CDR3 has 15 residues. Looked up from germline, CDR1 is MNHNS and CDR2 is SASEGT. The CDR3 DNA is TGTGCCAGTCTGGGAAGGGGGCAAGCTGGAAACACCATATATTTT. As protein: CASLGRGQAGNTIYF.

This chain joins TRBV6-7 and TRBJ2-4; D is possibly TRBD1 (5 bases). TRBV6-7 is marked as an open reading frame, function uncertain. CDR3 size: 14 residues. Trimming pared 10 bases from V and 0 bases from J, leaving 13 bases between. The chain's CDR3 is CAISLDRAKNIQYF. CDR3 bases: TGTGCCATTTCCCTCGACAGAGCCAAAAACATTCAGTACTTC.

This chain joins TRBV7-2 and TRBJ2-1, with 8 bases fitting TRBD2. After removal of 2 bases from V and 1 base from J, the junction contained 10 bases not matched to a gene. The CDR3 is 18 amino acids. Germline-derived CDR1 and CDR2 are SGHTA and FQGNSA. DNA of the CDR3: TGTGCCAGCAGCTTAAGGCCCGGGGCTAGCGGGTCCTACAATGAGCAGTTCTTC. Translating it yields CASSLRPGASGSYNEQFF.

The chain couples TRBV28 to TRBJ2-1; D might be TRBD1 (5 bases). The length of the CDR3 is 16 residues. With 2 bases removed from V and 1 base from J, the gap between germline ends came to 12 bases. Germline V gene lookup returns CDR1 MDHEN and CDR2 SYDVKM. This CDR3 reads CASSLVRGMSYNEQFF. For the CDR3, the DNA is TGTGCCAGCAGTTTAGTTAGGGGAATGTCCTACAATGAGCAGTTCTTC.